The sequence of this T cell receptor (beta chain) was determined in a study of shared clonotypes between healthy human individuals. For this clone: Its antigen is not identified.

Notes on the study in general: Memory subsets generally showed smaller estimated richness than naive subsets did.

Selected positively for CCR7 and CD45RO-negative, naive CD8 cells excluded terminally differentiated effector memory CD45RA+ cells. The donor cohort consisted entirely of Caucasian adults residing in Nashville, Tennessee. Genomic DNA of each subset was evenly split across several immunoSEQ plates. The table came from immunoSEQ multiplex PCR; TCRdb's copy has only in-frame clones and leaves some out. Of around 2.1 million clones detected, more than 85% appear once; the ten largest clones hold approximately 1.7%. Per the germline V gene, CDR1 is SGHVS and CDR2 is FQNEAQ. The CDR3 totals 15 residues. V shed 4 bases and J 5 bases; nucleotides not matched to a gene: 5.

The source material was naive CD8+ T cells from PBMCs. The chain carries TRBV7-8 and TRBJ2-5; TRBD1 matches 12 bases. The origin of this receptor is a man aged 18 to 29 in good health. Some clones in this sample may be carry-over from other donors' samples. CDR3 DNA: TGTGCCAGCAGCTCCTGGGACAGGGGGCGGGAGACCCAGTACTTC. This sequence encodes CASSSWDRGRETQYF.